This is a list of T cell receptor beta chains from one sample in a study of blood T cell repertoires in COVID-19. TCRdb's copy holds only in-frame clones and misses some; the assay was immunoSEQ multiplex PCR. Here the sample spans over 150,000 clones, around 85% being singletons. The sample comprised peripheral blood. These TCRs come from a man aged 55 to 70 with COVID-19, enrolled during active disease. CDR3s include the opening cysteine and the closing phenylalanine or tryptophan. A D gene is named only where the DNA matches it firmly. Clone size is not always given. Where it is, it says once, few, many or a class for expanded clones.

len | j_gene | d_gene | abundance | v_gene | CDR3aa | CDR3nt
13 | TRBJ1-5 | - | - | TRBV18 | CASSRQENQPQHF | TGTGCCAGCTCACGGCAGGAAAATCAGCCCCAGCATTTT
16 | TRBJ1-3 | - | - | TRBV28 | CASSSPHAPSGNTIYF | TGTGCCAGCAGTTCCCCACATGCTCCTTCTGGAAACACCATATATTTT
16 | TRBJ1-5 | TRBD1 | - | TRBV6-6 | CASSPRQGTSNQPQHF | TGTGCCAGCAGTCCCCGACAGGGTACGAGCAATCAGCCCCAGCATTTT
17 | TRBJ2-5 | - | - | TRBV19 | CASSITRQGGGRETQYF | TGTGCCAGTAGTATAACTCGACAGGGAGGCGGTCGAGAGACCCAGTACTTC
14 | TRBJ1-6 | - | - | TRBV9 | CASSATTGKSTLHF | TGTGCCAGCAGCGCAACTACCGGGAAGTCAACCCTCCACTTT
14 | TRBJ2-2 | TRBD2 | - | TRBV7-3 | CASSLAGATGELFF | TGTGCCAGCAGCCTAGCGGGAGCCACCGGGGAGCTGTTTTTT
15 | TRBJ1-2 | - | - | TRBV11-2 | CASSLGPTLPGGYTF | TGTGCCAGCAGCTTAGGTCCAACTTTGCCGGGGGGCTACACCTTC
16 | TRBJ2-7 | - | once | TRBV4-1 | CASSQESGEPYYEQYF | TGCGCCAGCAGCCAAGAGTCAGGGGAGCCCTACTACGAGCAGTACTTC
15 | TRBJ1-2 | - | - | TRBV5-1 | CASTPGERANYGYTF | TGCGCCAGCACGCCAGGGGAGCGAGCTAACTATGGCTACACCTTC
15 | TRBJ2-2 | - | - | TRBV4-1 | CASSQGTQGYGELFF | TGCGCCAGCAGCCAGGGGACGCAGGGGTACGGGGAGCTGTTTTTT
15 | TRBJ2-1 | - | - | TRBV5-4 | CASSHDLLGADEQFF | TGTGCCAGCAGCCACGACTTACTAGGAGCGGATGAGCAGTTCTTC
15 | TRBJ2-3 | TRBD1 | - | TRBV11-2 | CASSHPGQGTDTQYF | TGTGCCAGCAGCCATCCGGGACAGGGAACAGATACGCAGTATTTT
13 | TRBJ1-2 | - | - | TRBV5-4 | CASSFEGYYGYTF | TGTGCCAGCAGCTTCGAGGGATACTATGGCTACACCTTC
15 | TRBJ1-5 | TRBD1 | - | TRBV19 | CASTLGTGNNQPQHF | TGTGCCAGTACCCTGGGGACAGGGAACAATCAGCCCCAGCATTTT
18 | TRBJ1-2 | - | - | TRBV21-1 | CASSKVGLQGSPKYGYTF | TGTGCCAGCAGCAAAGTGGGTTTGCAGGGAAGTCCAAAGTATGGCTACACCTTC
17 | TRBJ2-1 | TRBD2 | - | TRBV5-1 | CASSPGTSGRINNEQFF | TGCGCCAGCAGCCCCGGGACTAGCGGGAGGATAAACAATGAGCAGTTCTTC
16 | TRBJ1-5 | - | few | TRBV4-3 | CASSQDLVRSNQPQHF | TGCGCCAGCAGCCAAGACTTAGTCCGGAGCAATCAGCCCCAGCATTTT
11 | TRBJ1-2 | - | - | TRBV20-1 | CSARLRDGYTF | TGCAGTGCTAGACTCCGGGATGGCTACACCTTC
12 | TRBJ1-5 | - | once | TRBV12-3/TRBV12-4 | CASSSPHLAQHF | TGTGCCAGCAGTTCCCCCCACTTGGCCCAGCATTTT
15 | TRBJ1-1 | - | - | TRBV7-8 | CASSYEPAVNTEAFF | TGTGCCAGCAGCTACGAACCGGCGGTGAACACTGAAGCTTTCTTT
15 | TRBJ1-1 | TRBD1 | - | TRBV28 | CASRASTGVRTEAFF | TGTGCCAGCAGGGCAAGCACAGGGGTAAGGACTGAAGCTTTCTTT
17 | TRBJ2-1 | TRBD2 | - | TRBV6-2/TRBV6-3 | CASSGRTSGTTYNEQFF | TGTGCCAGCAGTGGACGAACTAGCGGAACCACCTACAATGAGCAGTTCTTC
16 | TRBJ2-7 | TRBD1 | - | TRBV25-1 | CASSGPRTGGYYEQYF | TGTGCCAGCAGTGGACCCCGGACAGGGGGCTACTACGAGCAGTACTTC
11 | TRBJ1-5 | - | - | TRBV12-3/TRBV12-4 | CASSFSQPQHF | TGTGCCAGCAGTTTTAGTCAGCCCCAGCATTTT
12 | TRBJ2-7 | TRBD1 | - | TRBV5-1 | CASSLDRGEQYF | TGCGCCAGCAGCCTGGACAGGGGCGAGCAGTACTTC
16 | TRBJ1-2 | TRBD1 | - | TRBV5-6 | CASSSRRQGGNYGYTF | TGTGCCAGCAGCTCTCGCCGACAGGGGGGGAACTATGGCTACACCTTC
14 | TRBJ2-2 | - | - | TRBV5-1 | CASSRTGPTGELFF | TGCGCCAGCAGCCGTACAGGGCCCACCGGGGAGCTGTTTTTT
13 | TRBJ1-1 | - | - | TRBV9 | CASSGDDSFEAFF | TGTGCCAGCAGCGGAGACGACAGCTTTGAAGCTTTCTTT
11 | TRBJ1-2 | - | few | TRBV2 | CASQQGYGYTF | TGTGCCAGTCAACAGGGCTATGGCTACACCTTC
14 | TRBJ1-1 | - | - | TRBV7-9 | CASSKQSGNTEAFF | TGTGCCAGCAGCAAGCAAAGTGGGAACACTGAAGCTTTCTTT
13 | TRBJ2-5 | - | - | TRBV6-2/TRBV6-3 | CASSSYLQETQYF | TGTGCCAGCAGTTCATATCTACAAGAGACCCAGTACTTC
13 | TRBJ1-5 | - | - | TRBV18 | CASSQGLNQPQHF | TGTGCCAGCTCCCAGGGTTTAAATCAGCCCCAGCATTTT
15 | TRBJ2-7 | TRBD1 | - | TRBV7-9 | CASSLQGISSYEQYF | TGTGCCAGCAGTTTACAGGGGATTAGCTCCTACGAGCAGTACTTC
10 | TRBJ1-5 | - | - | TRBV24-1 | CATKNQPQHF | TGTGCCACTAAAAATCAGCCCCAGCATTTT
12 | TRBJ1-2 | TRBD1 | once | TRBV10-3 | CAISDGQGGYTF | TGTGCCATCAGTGACGGACAGGGTGGCTACACCTTC
16 | TRBJ2-1 | TRBD1 | few | TRBV18 | CASSGSGTGGRDEQFF | TGTGCCAGCTCCGGCTCCGGGACAGGGGGCCGCGATGAGCAGTTCTTC
14 | TRBJ1-1 | - | - | TRBV11-3 | CASSLVAGPTEAFF | TGTGCCAGCAGCTTAGTGGCAGGGCCCACTGAAGCTTTCTTT